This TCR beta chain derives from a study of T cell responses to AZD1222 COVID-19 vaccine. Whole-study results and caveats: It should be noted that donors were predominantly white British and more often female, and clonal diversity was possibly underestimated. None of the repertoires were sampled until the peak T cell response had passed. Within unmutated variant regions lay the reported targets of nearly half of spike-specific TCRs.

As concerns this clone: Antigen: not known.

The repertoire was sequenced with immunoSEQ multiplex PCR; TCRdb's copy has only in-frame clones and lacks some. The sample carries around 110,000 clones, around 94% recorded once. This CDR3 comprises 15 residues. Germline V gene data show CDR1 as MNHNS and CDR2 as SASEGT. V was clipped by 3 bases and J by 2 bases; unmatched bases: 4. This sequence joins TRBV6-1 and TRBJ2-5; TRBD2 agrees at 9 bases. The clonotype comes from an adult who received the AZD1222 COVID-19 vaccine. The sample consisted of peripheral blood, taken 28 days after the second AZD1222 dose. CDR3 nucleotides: TGTGCCAGCAGTGAGGCTAGCGGGGATCAAGAGACCCAGTACTTC. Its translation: CASSEASGDQETQYF.